Below are 7 T cell receptor beta chains sequenced from a single sample in a study of chemoradiotherapy in HPV16-positive cancers. The protocol was immunoSEQ multiplex PCR, while the TCRdb copy is restricted to in-frame clones and leaves out a portion. The sample gives about 2,700 clones, roughly 85% of which show up once; 3% to 4% is in the top ten. The source was tumor tissue, collected from a patient who underwent chemoradiotherapy. Receptors were obtained from a human donor with HPV-associated anogenital cancer.

The J gene is TRBJ1-2, the V gene TRBV9; D unresolved. V shed 0 bases and J shed 9 bases, with 15 bases lying between them. Germline-derived CDR1 and CDR2 are SGDLS and YYNGEE. This CDR3 spans 14 amino acids. The CDR3 DNA reads TGTGCCAGCAGCGTAGACCCGGGAGTACGTAGCTACACCTTC. This translates into CASSVDPGVRSYTF.

The chain employs TRBV5-8 and TRBJ1-1, with 9 bases lining up with TRBD1. The germline CDR1 and CDR2 sequences are SGHTS and YDEGEE. J lost 0 bases, V lost 3 bases, and 6 bases had no gene match. The CDR3 runs 16 residues. CDR3: CASSSGTGLLNTEAFF. CDR3 DNA sequence: TGTGCCAGCAGCTCGGGGACAGGGCTGCTGAACACTGAAGCTTTCTTT.

The chain employs TRBV11-1 and TRBJ2-5; the D gene is possibly TRBD2 (5 bases). Germline V CDR1 and CDR2: SGHAT, FQDESV (reference sequence). V was cut by 4 bases and J by 1 base, with 10 bases left in between. CDR3 length: 14 amino acids. CDR3 residues: CASSSVGLQETQYF. Here the CDR3 DNA reads TGTGCCAGCAGCTCGGTAGGACTCCAAGAGACCCAGTACTTC.

The rearrangement links TRBV9 to TRBJ2-5, with D possibly being TRBD1 (5 bases). This CDR3 region has 13 residues. Between the trimmed V and J ends, which lost 3 bases and 5 bases, there was a span of 11 bases. Germline lookup yields CDR1 SGDLS and CDR2 YYNGEE. This chain's CDR3 is CASSDGRVETQYF. The CDR3 nucleotides are TGTGCCAGCAGCGACGGCAGGGTGGAGACCCAGTACTTC.

This clone was seen a handful of times. A read error may account for a junction end that differs from germline. The chain uses TRBV7-2 and TRBJ2-5, with TRBD2 matching 9 bases. CDR3 length equals 16 residues. The germline gives CDR1 SGHTA, CDR2 FQGNSA. Written as DNA, the CDR3 is TGTGCCAGCAGCCTAGCGGCGGGAGGGGGTCAAGAGACCCAGTACTTC. Its translation: CASSLAAGGGQETQYF.

This rearrangement joins TRBV2 to TRBJ1-1, with D possibly matching TRBD1 (5 bases). Trimming left V 4 bases short and J 1 base short, with 7 bases between. The germline gives CDR1 SNHLY, CDR2 FYNNEI. The CDR3 consists of 13 residues. In DNA form, the CDR3 reads TGTGCCAGCAGTGTCCAGGGGAACACTGAAGCTTTCTTT. Its protein is CASSVQGNTEAFF.

V and J are TRBV19 and TRBJ1-2; D remains ambiguous. The CDR3 loop spans 14 amino acids. V lost 3 bases and J 3 bases, leaving 11 bases between the germline ends. CDR1 and CDR2 (germline): LNHDA, SQIVND (reference sequence). Here the CDR3 reads CASSIVGTDYGYTF. The CDR3 DNA is TGTGCCAGTAGTATTGTGGGTACGGACTATGGCTACACCTTC.